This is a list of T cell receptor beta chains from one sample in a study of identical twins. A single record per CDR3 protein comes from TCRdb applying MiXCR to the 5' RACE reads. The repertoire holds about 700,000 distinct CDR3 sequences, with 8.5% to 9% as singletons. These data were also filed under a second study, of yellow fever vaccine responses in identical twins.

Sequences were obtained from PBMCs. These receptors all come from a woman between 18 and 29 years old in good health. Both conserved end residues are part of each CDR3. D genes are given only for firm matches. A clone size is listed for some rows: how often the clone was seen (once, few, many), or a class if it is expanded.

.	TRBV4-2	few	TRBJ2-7	CASSQLPGQGSHEQYF	TGTGCCAGCAGCCAATTACCCGGTCAGGGATCCCACGAGCAGTACTTC
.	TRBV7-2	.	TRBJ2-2	CASSLSVGVAHTGELFF	TGTGCCAGCAGCTTATCGGTCGGGGTGGCCCACACCGGGGAGCTGTTTTTT
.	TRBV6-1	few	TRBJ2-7	CASSELDSWTQGEQYF	TGTGCCAGCAGTGAACTGGATTCGTGGACCCAAGGCGAGCAGTACTTC
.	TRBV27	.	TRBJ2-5	CASSLNGEKTQYF	TGTGCCAGCAGTTTGAATGGGGAAAAGACCCAGTACTTC
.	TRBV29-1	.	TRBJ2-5	CSVEDPRAERETQYF	TGCAGCGTTGAAGATCCCAGGGCCGAACGAGAGACCCAGTACTTC
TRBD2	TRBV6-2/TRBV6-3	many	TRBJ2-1	CATKAGGRNEQFF	TGTGCCACCAAGGCGGGGGGACGTAATGAGCAGTTCTTC
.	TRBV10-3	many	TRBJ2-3	CAISQGGSVTDTQYF	TGTGCCATCAGCCAAGGAGGGAGCGTCACAGATACGCAGTATTTT
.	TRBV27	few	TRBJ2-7	CASSLEVASYEQYF	TGTGCCAGCAGTTTAGAGGTAGCGAGTTACGAGCAGTACTTC
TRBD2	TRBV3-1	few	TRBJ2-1	CASSQGSLAGGPWDEQFF	TGTGCCAGCAGCCAAGGGTCCCTAGCGGGAGGGCCATGGGATGAGCAGTTCTTC
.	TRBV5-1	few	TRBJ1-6	CASSLDPYNSPLHF	TGCGCCAGCAGCTTGGATCCCTATAATTCACCCCTCCACTTT
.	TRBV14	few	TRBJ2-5	CASSQVGWGGRKETQYF	TGTGCCAGCAGCCAAGTTGGGTGGGGAGGAAGAAAAGAGACCCAGTACTTC
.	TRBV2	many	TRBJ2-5	CASSDSLAIQETQYF	TGTGCCAGCAGTGACTCACTAGCTATACAAGAGACCCAGTACTTC
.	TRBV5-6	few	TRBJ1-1	CASSSRWRDTEAFF	TGTGCCAGCAGCTCCCGTTGGAGGGACACTGAAGCTTTCTTT
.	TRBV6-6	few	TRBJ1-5	CASSTGPLPHF	TGTGCCAGCAGCACGGGGCCACTTCCGCATTTT
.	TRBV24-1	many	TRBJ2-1	CATSDPSGRSYNEQFF	TGTGCCACCAGTGATCCCTCGGGTCGCTCCTACAATGAGCAGTTCTTC
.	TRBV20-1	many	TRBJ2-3	CSARPQGADTQYF	TGCAGTGCTAGGCCCCAGGGAGCAGATACGCAGTATTTT
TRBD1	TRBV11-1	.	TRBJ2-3	CASRNGDRGSTSTDTQYF	TGTGCCAGCAGGAACGGGGACAGGGGCTCCACTAGCACAGATACGCAGTATTTT
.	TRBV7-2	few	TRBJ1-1	CASSLDPANTEAFF	TGTGCCAGCAGCTTAGATCCCGCGAACACTGAAGCTTTCTTT
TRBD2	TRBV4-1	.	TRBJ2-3	CASSQGLASDTQYF	TGCGCCAGCAGCCAAGGACTAGCTTCAGATACGCAGTATTTT
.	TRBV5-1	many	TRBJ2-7	CASSLDSAGEQYF	TGCGCCAGCAGCTTGGACTCTGCGGGAGAGCAGTACTTC
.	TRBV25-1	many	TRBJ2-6	CASSVGSGANVLTF	TGTGCCAGCAGTGTGGGCTCTGGGGCCAACGTCCTGACTTTC
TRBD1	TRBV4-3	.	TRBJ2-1	CASSQDRGLNEQFF	TGCGCCAGCAGCCAAGACAGGGGGCTCAATGAGCAGTTCTTC
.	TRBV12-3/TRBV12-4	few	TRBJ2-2	CASSLGRPGELFF	TGTGCCAGCAGTTTAGGCAGGCCCGGGGAGCTGTTTTTT
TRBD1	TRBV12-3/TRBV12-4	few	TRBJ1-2	CASRADRVSSYGYTF	TGTGCCAGCAGGGCAGACAGGGTGTCTTCCTATGGCTACACCTTC
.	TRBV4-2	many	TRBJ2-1	CASSPSTSYNEQFF	TGTGCCAGCAGCCCTTCCACATCCTACAATGAGCAGTTCTTC
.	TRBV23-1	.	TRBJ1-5	CGRGQPQHF	TGCGGAAGGGGTCAGCCCCAGCATTTT
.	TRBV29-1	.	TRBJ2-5	CSVPKRAGRETQYF	TGCAGCGTGCCCAAGCGGGCAGGGAGAGAGACCCAGTACTTC
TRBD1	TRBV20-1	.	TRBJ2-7	CSADRDRAPYEQYF	TGCAGTGCCGACCGGGACAGGGCCCCCTACGAGCAGTACTTC
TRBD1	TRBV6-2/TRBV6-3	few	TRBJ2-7	CASSDRGGEQYF	TGTGCCAGCAGCGACAGGGGAGGCGAGCAGTACTTC
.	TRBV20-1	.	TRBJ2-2	CSARDLRGWAGELFF	TGCAGTGCTAGAGATCTCAGGGGATGGGCCGGGGAGCTGTTTTTT
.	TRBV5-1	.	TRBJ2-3	CASSLWGRSETDTQYF	TGCGCCAGCAGCTTGTGGGGACGTTCGGAAACAGATACGCAGTATTTT
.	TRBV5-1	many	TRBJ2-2	CASSRARDSITGELFF	TGCGCCAGCAGCAGGGCGAGGGACTCCATCACCGGGGAGCTGTTTTTT
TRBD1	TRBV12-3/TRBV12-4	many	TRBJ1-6	CASSFGQGENSPLHF	TGTGCCAGCAGCTTCGGACAGGGGGAAAATTCACCCCTCCACTTT
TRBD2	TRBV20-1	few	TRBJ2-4	CSARVGLAGDKNIQYF	TGCAGTGCTAGAGTGGGACTAGCGGGAGACAAAAACATTCAGTACTTC
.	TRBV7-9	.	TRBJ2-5	CASSTGAGQETQYF	TGTGCCAGCAGTACCGGGGCGGGGCAAGAGACCCAGTACTTC
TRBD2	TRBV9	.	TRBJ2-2	CASSVVGVSGALAGELFF	TGTGCCAGCAGCGTAGTGGGGGTTAGCGGGGCATTGGCCGGGGAGCTGTTTTTT
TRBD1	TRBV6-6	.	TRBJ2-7	CASSPDRTEQYF	TGTGCCAGCAGCCCGGACAGGACCGAGCAGTACTTC
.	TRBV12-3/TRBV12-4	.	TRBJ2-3	CASTPQPSTDTQYF	TGTGCCAGCACCCCCCAGCCTAGCACAGATACGCAGTATTTT
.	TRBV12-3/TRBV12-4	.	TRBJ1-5	CASRAEDGSNQPQHF	TGTGCCAGCAGAGCGGAGGACGGGAGCAATCAGCCCCAGCATTTT
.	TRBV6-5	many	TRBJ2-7	CASSYVIGSGAYEQYF	TGTGCCAGCAGTTACGTGATAGGAAGTGGAGCCTACGAGCAGTACTTC
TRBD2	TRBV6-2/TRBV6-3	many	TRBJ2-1	CASRNRLAGVPYNEQFF	TGTGCCAGCCGAAATCGACTAGCGGGAGTCCCCTACAATGAGCAGTTCTTC
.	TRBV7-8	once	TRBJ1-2	CASSPSDQEEGFYGYTF	TGTGCCAGCAGCCCCTCGGACCAGGAGGAGGGTTTCTATGGCTACACCTTC
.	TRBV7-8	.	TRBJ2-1	CASSLSRTQYNEQFF	TGTGCCAGCAGCTTATCGAGGACGCAGTACAATGAGCAGTTCTTC